This T cell receptor beta chain was found in a study of response to subunit inactivated influenza vaccine. Study outcomes and limitations: T cells newly recruited by each seasonal influenza vaccination are few, the authors suggested.

TCRdb reprocessed the RT-PCR reads with MiXCR, giving one entry per CDR3 protein. The repertoire consists of hundreds of thousands of distinct CDR3 sequences, with 12% to 15% occurring once and the leading ten covering 7.5% to 8%. Germline V gene lookup returns CDR1 DFQATT and CDR2 SNEGSKA (reference sequence). The CDR3 has 15 amino acids. The V end lost 7 bases, the J end lost 6 bases, and 22 bases lay between the germline ends. Regarding this clonotype: What it recognizes is unknown.

Sequenced material: PBMCs from blood, taken roughly 15 days before vaccination. The chain combines TRBV20-1 with TRBJ2-1; a possible D gene is TRBD2 (5 bases). The source is a man aged 45-65 years who received an inactivated influenza vaccine. Written as DNA, the CDR3 is TGCAGTGGAATACCCTATAGCGTCCCGGGCAATGAGCAGTTCTTC. Translation: CSGIPYSVPGNEQFF.